The rows below give T cell receptor beta chains drawn from one sample of a study of T cells in localized non-small cell lung cancer. Here immunoSEQ multiplex PCR was the method, and the copy in TCRdb shows in-frame clones only, minus some. In the table there are under 50,000 clones, roughly 90% of which are singletons. Sequencing used peripheral blood mononuclear cells, obtained before any cancer treatment. These receptor sequences come from a male donor at least 60 years old with stage II lung adenocarcinoma. Both conserved end residues are part of each CDR3. Clone size is given for some rows only: seen once, a few or many times, or a class if the clone is expanded.

V	J	size	CDR3
TRBV15	TRBJ2-7	NA	CATSRGLAGAYEQYF
TRBV4-3	TRBJ2-7	NA	CASSQELTSGVLISSSYEQYF
TRBV2	TRBJ1-2	NA	CASSGGGGYGYTF
TRBV9	TRBJ2-7	NA	CASSVTGQRNYEQYF
TRBV4-1	TRBJ2-5	NA	CASSQVGGRLETQYF
TRBV25-1	TRBJ2-1	NA	CASSDRDRNEQFF
TRBV18	TRBJ2-3	once	CASSPRRGQGRADTQYF
TRBV6-5	TRBJ2-7	few	CASSYSSSGRSYEQYF
TRBV5-5	TRBJ2-2	NA	CASSFPSGGGELFF
TRBV10-3	TRBJ1-1	NA	CAISDEGRTEAFF
TRBV27	TRBJ1-1	NA	CASRRTGATEAFF
TRBV11-3	TRBJ2-7	NA	CASSLGQSSYEQYF
TRBV4-2	TRBJ2-3	NA	CASSQVETSGRGSLVPQYF
TRBV9	TRBJ2-1	NA	CASSVDPRDSYNEQFF
TRBV10-1	TRBJ2-7	NA	CASSVPGAYEQYF
TRBV15	TRBJ1-1	NA	CATSRDPPGIVLVGVFF
TRBV30	TRBJ2-4	NA	CAWSFGGAKNIQYF
TRBV5-1	TRBJ1-1	NA	CASSPGRVINTEAFF
TRBV4-1	TRBJ1-2	NA	CASSQDLRAGTYGYTF
TRBV7-2	TRBJ2-4	NA	CASRDVIASGGGIQYF
TRBV5-4	TRBJ2-3	NA	CASSPSQGTDTQYF
TRBV2	TRBJ1-1	NA	CASRLLTTGEAFF
TRBV27	TRBJ1-2	NA	CASSPYGEAGYGYTF
TRBV19	TRBJ2-2	NA	CASISGQNTGELFF
TRBV7-9	TRBJ2-3	NA	CASSTGLAGVADTQYF
TRBV9	TRBJ2-1	once	CASSVVTSGLYNEQFF
TRBV27	TRBJ1-2	NA	CASSPGRVRHYGYTF
TRBV10-3	TRBJ1-2	NA	CAISESTARDGYTF
TRBV2	TRBJ2-1	few	CASQKASSYNEQFF
TRBV5-4	TRBJ1-2	NA	CASSNDGNYGYTF
TRBV30	TRBJ2-1	NA	CAWNGLNNEQFF
TRBV7-2	TRBJ1-5	NA	CASSFEGNQPQHF
TRBV30	TRBJ1-6	NA	CAWSIGGESPLHF
TRBV6-5	TRBJ2-7	NA	CASTYYHRGGFEQYF
TRBV4-2	TRBJ2-2	NA	CASSQGGGRNTGELFF
TRBV2	TRBJ2-5	NA	CASSAGAETQYF
TRBV7-8	TRBJ1-1	NA	CASSLAGMNTEAFF
TRBV30	TRBJ2-1	NA	CAWSLNPPSEQFF
TRBV4-2	TRBJ2-5	NA	CASSQGDSRQETQYF
TRBV5-5	TRBJ2-7	once	CASSLIGGRAYEQYF
TRBV6-6	TRBJ2-7	NA	CAAIRDRVAEQYF
TRBV11-2	TRBJ1-4	NA	CASSSREKLFF
TRBV19	TRBJ2-1	NA	CASSSTNPRRSYNEQFF
TRBV23-1	TRBJ1-1	NA	CASCSGDTEAFF
TRBV19	TRBJ2-7	NA	CASSVSGGQGGEQYF
TRBV18	TRBJ2-2	NA	CASSLRLLAGVGTGELFF
TRBV19	TRBJ2-5	few	CASTPPGPGGAQYF
TRBV7-2	TRBJ2-7	NA	CASSLGQGAGYEQYF
TRBV5-1	TRBJ1-1	once	CASSTGQNTEAFF
TRBV6-6	TRBJ2-7	NA	CASSPDRLYEQYF
TRBV18	TRBJ1-1	NA	CASSPWEGVNTEAFF
TRBV29-1	TRBJ2-3	NA	CSVEGTQRADTQYF
TRBV11-2	TRBJ1-2	NA	CASSLPGNYGYTF
TRBV2	TRBJ1-5	NA	CASGGLNSNQPQHF
TRBV28	TRBJ2-7	NA	CASSLTGQEQYF
TRBV5-1	TRBJ1-1	NA	CASSSGVDTEAFF
TRBV7-8	TRBJ2-5	NA	CASSSGYKRETQYF
TRBV28	TRBJ2-5	NA	CASSLWGQAGETQYF
TRBV7-8	TRBJ2-5	NA	CASSWDSSAETQYF